This TCR beta chain was found in a study of CD4 T cells in relation to SARS-CoV-2 and coronaviruses. Across the whole study: Median patient age was almost 40 years, spanning 21 to 72 years. Study results and caveats: According to naive versus memory sequencing, detected responses are memory recall, not newly primed. In roughly 60% of donors, memory CD4+ clonotypes crossrecognized SARS-CoV-2 and at least one common cold coronavirus spike.

Uncultured naive and memory CD4+ T cells supplied DNA for deep TCR-beta sequencing. Here immunoSEQ multiplex PCR was the method, and the copy in TCRdb shows in-frame clones only, minus some. The profile shows tens of thousands of clones, about 91% of them singletons. This CDR3 is built from 16 residues. J was trimmed by 3 bases and V by 2 bases; bases with no gene match: 8. From germline, CDR1 is MNHEY and CDR2 SVGAGI. Worth noting for this clone: Its antigen is still unknown.

The TCR originated in an adult with COVID-19. The sequenced material came from naive CD4+ T cells from PBMCs. Sample subset: naive CD4+ T cells isolated by negative enrichment. The chain couples TRBV6-5 to TRBJ2-7; 9 positions agree with TRBD1. CDR3 residues: CASSYGNTGGFYEQYF. In nucleotides, the CDR3 is TGTGCCAGCAGTTACGGGAATACAGGGGGCTTCTACGAGCAGTACTTC.